The 11 T cell receptor beta chains presented below share a single source sample, sequenced in a study of blood T cell repertoires in COVID-19. The repertoire was sequenced with immunoSEQ multiplex PCR; TCRdb's copy has only in-frame clones and lacks some. The repertoire includes roughly 200,000 clones, roughly 84% of them detected once, and roughly a sixth sits in the top ten. The sequencing sample was made of peripheral blood. These receptors were collected from a man aged 45-65 years with COVID-19, enrolled during active disease.

This chain connects TRBV11-2 to TRBJ2-3; 11 bases fit TRBD2. V lost 2 bases, J lost 0 bases, and 4 bases stayed unmatched. CDR3 length: 17 residues. Germline CDR1 SGHAT, CDR2 FQNNGV. The CDR3 nucleotides read TGTGCCAGCAGCTTATTACTAGCGGGAGACAGCACAGATACGCAGTATTTT. It translates to CASSLLLAGDSTDTQYF.

V gene TRBV7-9 combines with J gene TRBJ2-7; no reliable D call. CDR1 is SEHNR, CDR2 FQNEAQ, per germline (reference sequence). Trimming took off 2 bases at V and 3 bases at J, with 5 bases between the two ends. There are 12 residues in the CDR3. The CDR3: CASSLSGYEQYF. The CDR3 DNA sequence: TGTGCCAGCAGCTTATCCGGCTACGAGCAGTACTTC.

J is TRBJ2-3 and V is TRBV13; 10 bases are shared with TRBD2. Germline V CDR1 and CDR2: PRHDT, FYEKMQ (reference sequence). V was clipped by 5 bases and J by 5 bases; unmatched bases: 10. This CDR3 region has 16 residues. In nucleotides, the CDR3 is TGTGCCAGCAGCAAGAGAGCGGGGGGGCTGGTAGATACGCAGTATTTT. Translated, it gives CASSKRAGGLVDTQYF.

V is TRBV5-4 and J is TRBJ2-1; 9 bases are a match to TRBD1. CDR3 length: 15 residues. Germline V CDR1 and CDR2: SGHNT, YYREEE (reference sequence). The V segment lost 0 bases and the J segment 7 bases; nucleotides outside the gene matches: 5. The CDR3 nucleotides are TGTGCCAGCAGCTTGGGGGCGACAGGGGGAAATGAGCAGTTCTTC. Protein product: CASSLGATGGNEQFF.

J is TRBJ2-1 and V is TRBV20-1; 10 bases fit TRBD2. This CDR3 is built from 16 residues. V dropped 3 bases and J dropped 8; count of bases not matched to a gene: 13. From germline, CDR1 is DFQATT and CDR2 SNEGSKA (reference sequence). The CDR3 region is CSASPPASGGVDEQFF. The CDR3 DNA reads TGCAGTGCTAGTCCCCCCGCGAGCGGGGGGGTCGATGAGCAGTTCTTC.

The rearrangement joins TRBV24-1 to TRBJ2-7; possible D gene TRBD2, 7 bases. Germline V CDR1 and CDR2: KGHDR, SFDVKD. The V end was cut by 3 bases, the J end by 2 bases, with 16 bases between. The CDR3 loop spans 16 amino acids. In nucleotides, the CDR3 is TGTGCCACCAGTGATCCCCAGGGGCGGGGGCCCTACGAGCAGTACTTC. This gives the protein CATSDPQGRGPYEQYF.

V gene TRBV19 combines with J gene TRBJ2-2, with 9 bases aligning to TRBD2. The germline CDR1 and CDR2 sequences are LNHDA and SQIVND (reference sequence). CDR3 size: 19 residues. With 2 bases clipped from V and 7 bases from J, the junction kept 17 bases outside the gene matches. CDR3 nucleotides: TGTGCCAGTAGTATAAGCCCGGGGCTAGCGGGGTCGAGGGGCGGGGAGCTGTTTTTT. Its protein product is CASSISPGLAGSRGGELFF.

The CDR3 sequence is CASSGSGRRQETQYF. CDR3 nucleotides: TGCGCCAGCAGTGGAAGTGGGCGCCGGCAAGAGACCCAGTACTTC. V gene TRBV10-1 combines with J gene TRBJ2-5; D uncertain. CDR1 is WNHNN, CDR2 SYGVQD, per germline (reference sequence). V was cut by 4 bases and J by 2 bases, with 14 bases left in between. This CDR3 has 15 residues.

This chain links TRBV27 with TRBJ1-5; D unresolved. The V gene's germline CDR1 is MNHEY and CDR2 SMNVEV (reference sequence). The CDR3 totals 15 residues. V lost 6 bases and J lost 0, with 12 bases in between. CDR3: CASRPSWSSNQPQHF. The CDR3 region has the DNA TGTGCCAGCAGGCCCTCATGGAGTAGCAATCAGCCCCAGCATTTT.

In its sample, this clone was seen once. This chain connects TRBV3-1 (or the pseudogene TRBV3-2) to TRBJ2-2; 11 bases fit TRBD2. With 3 bases clipped from V and 7 bases from J, the junction kept 4 bases outside the gene matches. The germline V gene encodes CDR1 LGHDT and CDR2 YNNKEL (reference sequence). This CDR3 has 15 residues. CDR3 in DNA: TGTGCCAGCAGCCACCTAGCGGGGGGTGGCGGGGAGCTGTTTTTT. Encoded protein: CASSHLAGGGGELFF.

This chain uses TRBV18 with TRBJ1-2, with 8 bases aligning to TRBD1. Germline CDR1 and CDR2: KGHSH and LQKENI. The CDR3 is 15 amino acids. J was trimmed by 4 bases and V by 3 bases; bases with no gene match: 7. CDR3 sequence reads: CASSPSGQASYGYTF. The CDR3, as DNA: TGTGCCAGCTCACCTTCGGGACAGGCAAGCTATGGCTACACCTTC.